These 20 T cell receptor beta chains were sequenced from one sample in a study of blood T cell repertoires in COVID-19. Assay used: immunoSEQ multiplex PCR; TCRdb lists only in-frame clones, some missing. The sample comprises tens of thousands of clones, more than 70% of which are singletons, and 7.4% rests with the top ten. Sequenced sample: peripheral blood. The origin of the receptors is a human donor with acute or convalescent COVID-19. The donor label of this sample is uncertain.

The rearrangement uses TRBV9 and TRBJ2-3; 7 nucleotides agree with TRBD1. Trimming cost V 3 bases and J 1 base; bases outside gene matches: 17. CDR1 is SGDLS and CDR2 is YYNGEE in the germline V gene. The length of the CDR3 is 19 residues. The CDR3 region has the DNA TGTGCCAGCAGCGCTACTTACAGGGGCCGTACCACTCGCACAGATACGCAGTATTTT. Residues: CASSATYRGRTTRTDTQYF.

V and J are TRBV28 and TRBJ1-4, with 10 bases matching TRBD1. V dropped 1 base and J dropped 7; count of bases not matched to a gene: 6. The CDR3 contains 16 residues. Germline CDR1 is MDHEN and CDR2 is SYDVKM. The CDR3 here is CASSLLGGTGAEKLFF. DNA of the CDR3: TGTGCCAGCAGTTTATTAGGAGGGACAGGGGCTGAAAAACTGTTTTTT.

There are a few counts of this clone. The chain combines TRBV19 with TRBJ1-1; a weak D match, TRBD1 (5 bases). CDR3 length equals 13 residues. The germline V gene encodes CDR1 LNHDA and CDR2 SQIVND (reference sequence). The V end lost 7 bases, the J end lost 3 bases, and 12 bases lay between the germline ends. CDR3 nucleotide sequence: TGTGCCAGTAACCAGGGAGGAGACACTGAAGCTTTCTTT. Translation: CASNQGGDTEAFF.

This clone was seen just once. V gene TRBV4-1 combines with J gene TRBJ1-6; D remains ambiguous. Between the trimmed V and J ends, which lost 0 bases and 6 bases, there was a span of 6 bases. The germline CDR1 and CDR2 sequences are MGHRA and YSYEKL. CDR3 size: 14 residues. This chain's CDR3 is CASSQDHFNSPLHF. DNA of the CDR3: TGCGCCAGCAGCCAAGATCACTTTAATTCACCCCTCCACTTT.

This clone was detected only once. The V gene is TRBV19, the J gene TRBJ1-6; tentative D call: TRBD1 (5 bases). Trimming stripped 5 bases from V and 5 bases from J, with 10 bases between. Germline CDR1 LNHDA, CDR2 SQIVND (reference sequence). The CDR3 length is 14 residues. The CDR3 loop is CASSLVTDNSPLHF. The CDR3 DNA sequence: TGTGCCAGTAGTTTGGTGACAGATAATTCACCCCTCCACTTT.

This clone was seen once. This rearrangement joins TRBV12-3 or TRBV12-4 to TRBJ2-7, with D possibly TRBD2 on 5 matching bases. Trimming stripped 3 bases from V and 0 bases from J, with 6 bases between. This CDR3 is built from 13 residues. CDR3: CASSLTNSYEQYF. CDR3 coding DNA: TGTGCCAGCAGTTTGACTAACTCCTACGAGCAGTACTTC.

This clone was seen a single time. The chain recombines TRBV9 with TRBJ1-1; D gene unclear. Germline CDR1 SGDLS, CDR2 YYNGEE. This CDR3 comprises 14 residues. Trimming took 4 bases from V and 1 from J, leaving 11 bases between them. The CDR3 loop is CASSQVPENTEAFF. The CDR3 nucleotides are TGTGCCAGCAGCCAAGTGCCAGAGAACACTGAAGCTTTCTTT.

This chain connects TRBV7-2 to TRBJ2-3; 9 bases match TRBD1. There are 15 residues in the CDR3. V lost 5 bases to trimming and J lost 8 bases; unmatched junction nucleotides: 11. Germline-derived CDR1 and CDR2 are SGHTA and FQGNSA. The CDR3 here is CASSDGDRVKGTQYF. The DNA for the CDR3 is TGTGCCAGCAGCGATGGGGACAGGGTTAAGGGTACGCAGTATTTT.

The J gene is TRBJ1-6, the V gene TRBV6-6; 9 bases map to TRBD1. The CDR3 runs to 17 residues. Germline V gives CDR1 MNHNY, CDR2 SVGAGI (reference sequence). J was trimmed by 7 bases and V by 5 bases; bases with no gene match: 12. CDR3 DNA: TGTGCCAGCAGTCAAAACAGGGGGCCCGGGGGGAATTCACCCCTCCACTTT. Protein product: CASSQNRGPGGNSPLHF.

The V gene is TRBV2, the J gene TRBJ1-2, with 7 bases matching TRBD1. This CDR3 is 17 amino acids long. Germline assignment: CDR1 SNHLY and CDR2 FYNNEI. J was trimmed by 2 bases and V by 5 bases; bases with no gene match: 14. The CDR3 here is CASSKSPRGDSNYGYTF. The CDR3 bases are TGTGCCAGCAGTAAATCTCCCAGGGGGGATTCAAACTATGGCTACACCTTC.

The CDR3 region is CASSLEGGNTIYF. Written as DNA, the CDR3 is TGCGCCAGCAGCTTGGAGGGGGGAAACACCATATATTTT. This chain joins TRBV5-1 and TRBJ1-3; D possibly corresponds to TRBD1 (5 bases). Trimming removed 0 bases from V and 4 bases from J, with 5 bases in between. This CDR3 contains 13 residues. Germline V gene data show CDR1 as SGHRS and CDR2 as YFSETQ.

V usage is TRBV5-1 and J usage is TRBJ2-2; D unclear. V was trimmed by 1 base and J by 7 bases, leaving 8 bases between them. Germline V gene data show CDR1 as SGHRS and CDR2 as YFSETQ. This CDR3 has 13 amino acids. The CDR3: CASSLTNHGELFF. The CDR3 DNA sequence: TGCGCCAGCAGCTTGACTAATCACGGGGAGCTGTTTTTT.

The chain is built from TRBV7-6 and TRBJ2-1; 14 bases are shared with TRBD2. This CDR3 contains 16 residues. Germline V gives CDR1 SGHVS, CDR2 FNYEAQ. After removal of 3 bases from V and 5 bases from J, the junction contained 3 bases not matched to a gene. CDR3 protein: CASSLRTSGGNNEQFF. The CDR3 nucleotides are TGTGCCAGCAGCTTGCGGACTAGCGGGGGGAACAATGAGCAGTTCTTC.

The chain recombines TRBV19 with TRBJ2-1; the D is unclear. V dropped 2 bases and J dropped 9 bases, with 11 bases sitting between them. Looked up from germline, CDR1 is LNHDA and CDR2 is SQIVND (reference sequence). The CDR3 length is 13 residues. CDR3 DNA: TGTGCCAGTAGTATACTACTATTCGGTGAGCAGTTCTTC. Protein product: CASSILLFGEQFF.

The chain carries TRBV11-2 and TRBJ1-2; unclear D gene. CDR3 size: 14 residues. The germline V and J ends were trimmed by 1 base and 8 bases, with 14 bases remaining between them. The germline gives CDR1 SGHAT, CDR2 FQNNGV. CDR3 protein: CASSLGVSSGGYTF. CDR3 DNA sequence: TGTGCCAGCAGCTTAGGGGTCTCCTCGGGAGGCTACACCTTC.

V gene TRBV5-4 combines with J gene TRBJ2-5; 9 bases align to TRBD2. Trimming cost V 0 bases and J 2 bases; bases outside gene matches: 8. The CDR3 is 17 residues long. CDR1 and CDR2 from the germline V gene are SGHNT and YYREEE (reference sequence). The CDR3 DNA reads TGTGCCAGCAGCTTGGAGGGTCTAGCGGGACCGCAAGAGACCCAGTACTTC. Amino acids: CASSLEGLAGPQETQYF.

The chain's CDR3 is CASRTERSGANVLTF. In DNA form, the CDR3 reads TGTGCCAGTAGGACAGAACGCTCTGGGGCCAACGTCCTGACTTTC. The chain couples TRBV19 to TRBJ2-6; possible D gene TRBD1, 5 bases. Germline V gives CDR1 LNHDA, CDR2 SQIVND (reference sequence). This CDR3 spans 15 amino acids. Trimming removed 6 bases at V and 0 bases at J, with 9 bases between.

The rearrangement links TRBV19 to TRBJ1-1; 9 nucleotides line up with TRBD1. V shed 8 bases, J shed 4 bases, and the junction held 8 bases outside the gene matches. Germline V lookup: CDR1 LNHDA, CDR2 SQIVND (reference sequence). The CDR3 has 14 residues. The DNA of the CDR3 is TGTGCCAGTGGACCGGGACAGGGATCCACTGAAGCTTTCTTT. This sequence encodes CASGPGQGSTEAFF.

Here the CDR3 DNA reads TGTGCCAGCAGCTTGGAAGGGGGCCGGAACACTGAAGCTTTCTTT. Residues: CASSLEGGRNTEAFF. V usage is TRBV5-4 and J usage is TRBJ1-1, with 7 positions matching TRBD1. Unmatched junction bases numbered 3, after V lost 0 bases and J lost 1 base. Germline loops: CDR1 SGHNT, CDR2 YYREEE (reference sequence). There are 15 residues in the CDR3.

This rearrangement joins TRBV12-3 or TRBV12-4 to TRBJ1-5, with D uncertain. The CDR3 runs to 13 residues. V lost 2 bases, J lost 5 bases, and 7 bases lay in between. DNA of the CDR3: TGTGCCAGCAGTTTACTCCGCGATCAGCCCCAGCATTTT. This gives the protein CASSLLRDQPQHF.